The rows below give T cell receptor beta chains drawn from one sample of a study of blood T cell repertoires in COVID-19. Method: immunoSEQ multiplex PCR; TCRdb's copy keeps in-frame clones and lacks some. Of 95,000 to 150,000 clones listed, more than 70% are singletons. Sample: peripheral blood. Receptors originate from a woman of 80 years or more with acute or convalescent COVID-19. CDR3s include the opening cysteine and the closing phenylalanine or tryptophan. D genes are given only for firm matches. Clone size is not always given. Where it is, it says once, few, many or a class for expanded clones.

CATSRGLAGGTDTQYF,TGTGCCACCAGCAGAGGACTAGCGGGGGGAACAGATACGCAGTATTTT,TRBV15,TRBD2,16,few,TRBJ2-3
CASSLAPDSPLHF,TGTGCCAGCAGCTTAGCCCCAGATTCACCCCTCCACTTT,TRBV7-2,-,13,-,TRBJ1-6
CASSGAGIISGANVLTF,TGTGCCAGCAGCGGGGCGGGAATAATCTCTGGGGCCAACGTCCTGACTTTC,TRBV7-9,-,17,-,TRBJ2-6
CASSPRVSYTEAFF,TGTGCCAGTAGTCCCCGGGTCAGTTACACTGAAGCTTTCTTT,TRBV19,-,14,-,TRBJ1-1
CATMGAYNDNSPLHF,TGTGCCACAATGGGAGCCTACAATGATAATTCACCCCTCCACTTT,TRBV19,-,15,-,TRBJ1-6
CASSFSGRETQYF,TGTGCCAGCAGCTTCAGCGGGCGAGAGACCCAGTACTTC,TRBV12-3/TRBV12-4,-,13,-,TRBJ2-5
CASSQGASSSTDTQYF,TGCGCCAGCAGCCAAGGGGCGAGCAGTAGCACAGATACGCAGTATTTT,TRBV4-3,-,16,-,TRBJ2-3
CASSQGSGRAWETQYF,TGTGCCAGCAGCCAGGGGAGCGGGAGGGCCTGGGAGACCCAGTACTTC,TRBV7-9,TRBD2,16,-,TRBJ2-5
CASSQDPSTGELFF,TGTGCCAGCAGCCAAGATCCTAGCACCGGGGAGCTGTTTTTT,TRBV4-2,-,14,few,TRBJ2-2
CASSLGQAPSTDTQYF,TGTGCCAGCAGCCTTGGACAGGCCCCTAGCACAGATACGCAGTATTTT,TRBV2,TRBD1,16,few,TRBJ2-3
CASSGQGRIEAFF,TGTGCCAGCAGCGGACAGGGAAGAATTGAAGCTTTCTTT,TRBV7-2,TRBD1,13,-,TRBJ1-1
CASSTRSDEQFF,TGTGCCAGTAGTACTAGGAGTGATGAGCAGTTCTTC,TRBV19,-,12,-,TRBJ2-1
CASSSYGQAIGNTIYF,TGTGCCAGCAGTTCCTACGGACAGGCCATTGGAAACACCATATATTTT,TRBV6-8,TRBD1,16,-,TRBJ1-3
CASSSSDRGPYGYTF,TGTGCCAGTAGTTCGAGTGACAGGGGGCCCTATGGCTACACCTTC,TRBV19,TRBD1,15,-,TRBJ1-2
CASSLGTGSNQPQHF,TGTGCCAGCAGCTTAGGGACAGGGAGCAATCAGCCCCAGCATTTT,TRBV7-2,TRBD1,15,-,TRBJ1-5
CASSPRGYTQYF,TGTGCCAGCAGCCCCCGGGGGTACACGCAGTATTTT,TRBV7-8,-,12,-,TRBJ2-3
CASSSGLAGVNEQFF,TGTGCCAGCAGCTCGGGACTAGCGGGAGTCAATGAGCAGTTCTTC,TRBV7-8,TRBD2,15,once,TRBJ2-1
CASSGSPSSSGELFF,TGTGCCAGCAGCGGATCACCTTCTAGTTCCGGGGAGCTGTTTTTT,TRBV9,-,15,-,TRBJ2-2
CASSYSRGQGTGELFF,TGTGCCAGCAGTTACTCGCGGGGGCAGGGCACCGGGGAGCTGTTTTTT,TRBV6-6,-,16,-,TRBJ2-2
CASSPRQGDYEQYF,TGTGCCAGCTCACCACGACAGGGGGATTACGAGCAGTACTTC,TRBV18,TRBD1,14,few,TRBJ2-7